This T cell receptor (beta chain) is drawn from a study of regulatory T cells in long-lasting Graves disease. Germline V gene data show CDR1 as MGHDK and CDR2 as SYGVNS. The CDR3 consists of 18 residues. Trimming cost V 6 bases and J 0 bases; bases outside gene matches: 13. Assembly of TCR beta libraries relied on iRepertoire HTBI primers together with Arm-PCR of CDR3 regions. TCRdb itself ran the multiplex PCR reads through MiXCR, one entry per CDR3 protein. The table records about 540,000 distinct CDR3 sequences, roughly 14% of them present only once. Time point described: newly diagnosed GD, antithyroid drugs for less than 3 months. PBMC RNA served as the TCR library source. This clonotype was counted a few times. The same sample was also used in a study of T cells in Graves' hyperthyroidism and ophthalmopathy. According to that study: Patients were excluded because of uncontrolled infection, other autoimmune disease, pregnancy or lactation.

The sequence was collected from a man aged 25 to 40 with Graves disease. This specimen was peripheral blood mononuclear cells (PBMCs), taken at new diagnosis, from a patient treated with antithyroid drugs. This chain joins TRBV25-1 and TRBJ2-4, with 8 bases lining up with TRBD2. The CDR3 spells CASSPSTGGAGAKNIQYF. CDR3 nucleotides: TGTGCCAGCAGCCCATCTACGGGGGGGGCGGGAGCCAAAAACATTCAGTACTTC. Supplemented by reference TRBV25-1 and TRBJ2-4, the full variable domain reads EADIYQTPRYLVIGTGKKITLECSQTMGHDKMYWYQQDPGMELHLIHYSYGVNSTEKGDLSSESTVSRIRTEHFPLTLESARPSHTSQYLCASSPSTGGAGAKNIQYFGAGTRLSVL.